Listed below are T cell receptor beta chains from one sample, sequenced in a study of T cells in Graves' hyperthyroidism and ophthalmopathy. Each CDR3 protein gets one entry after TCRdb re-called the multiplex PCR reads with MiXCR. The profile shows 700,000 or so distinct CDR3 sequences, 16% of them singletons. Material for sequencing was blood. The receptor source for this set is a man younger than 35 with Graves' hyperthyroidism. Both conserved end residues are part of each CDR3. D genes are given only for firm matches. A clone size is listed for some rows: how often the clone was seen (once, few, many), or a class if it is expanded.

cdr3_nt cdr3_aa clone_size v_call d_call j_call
TGTGCCAGCAGTGGGGCGGGGGGCCGCTCCTACGAGCAGTACTTC CASSGAGGRSYEQYF many TRBV2 TRBD2 TRBJ2-7
TGTGCCAGCAGCTCCCCCTGGGGACGGGGGTTTCATGGCTACACCTTC CASSSPWGRGFHGYTF - TRBV7-9 - TRBJ1-2
TGTGCCAGCAGTCCCACCAGACCCCTTGGGCTAGCGGGAGCCCTAATTGAGCAGTACTTC CASSPTRPLGLAGALIEQYF many TRBV27 TRBD2 TRBJ2-7
TGCAGCCCTCTAGCCCTTGGCGATGAGCAGTTCTTC CSPLALGDEQFF many TRBV29-1 - TRBJ2-1
TGTGCCAGCAGTTTAGCCCAGCCAGCCTACAATGAGCAGTTCTTC CASSLAQPAYNEQFF many TRBV27 - TRBJ2-1
TGTGCCAGCAGGGGACAGGGGTCAGGAGCGAACACCGGGGAGCTGTTTTTT CASRGQGSGANTGELFF - TRBV7-2 TRBD1 TRBJ2-2
TGCAGTGCCGTACCGGGGCGCTTAGCGGCCAAAAACATTCAGTACTTC CSAVPGRLAAKNIQYF - TRBV20-1 - TRBJ2-4
TGTGCCAGCAGTTTAAGATTAGCGGGGGGGGATGAGCAGTTCTTC CASSLRLAGGDEQFF many TRBV12-3/TRBV12-4 TRBD2 TRBJ2-1
TGTGCCAGCAGCTTGGGGGGGACAGGGGGCTGGAATGAGCAGTTCTTC CASSLGGTGGWNEQFF - TRBV5-6 TRBD1 TRBJ2-1
TGCAGTGCGTTGACTAGTGTCGAGCAGTACTTC CSALTSVEQYF many TRBV20-1 - TRBJ2-7
TGCACCATGCTCAACCCGAACACCGGGGAGCTGTTTTTT CTMLNPNTGELFF few TRBV29-1 - TRBJ2-2
TGCGCCAGCAGCCAAGATGCCCTCCGGGACTACTACAATGAGCAGTTCTTC CASSQDALRDYYNEQFF few TRBV4-1 TRBD2 TRBJ2-1
TGCAGCGCAAAGTCCCGGGACAGTCACAGTGAGCAGTTCTTC CSAKSRDSHSEQFF few TRBV29-1 TRBD1 TRBJ2-1
TGTGCCAGCAGTCGGGAGGGGGGACGGGAGCTGTTTTTT CASSREGGRELFF few TRBV28 TRBD2 TRBJ2-2
TGTGCCAGCAGCTTGGACCGGGACCCGCTGAGTATGGTCTTC CASSLDRDPLSMVF - TRBV5-6 - TRBJ2-1
TGTGCCAGCAGCTGGGGCAGGGGGCCCTACGAGCAGTACTTC CASSWGRGPYEQYF few TRBV7-3 TRBD1 TRBJ2-7
TGCGCCAGCGGCTTTTCGTGGCGGGAGAACACCGGGGAGCTGTTTTTT CASGFSWRENTGELFF - TRBV5-1 - TRBJ2-2
TGTGCCAGCTCACCGGATTCCGGGGAGCTGTTTTTT CASSPDSGELFF many TRBV18 - TRBJ2-2
TGTGCCAGCAAAGCAGGAGGGAGTAGGAATACGCAGTATTTT CASKAGGSRNTQYF few TRBV5-5 - TRBJ2-3
TGTGCCAGCAGCCCGACAGGGTTTGGGGCCAACGTCCTGACTTTC CASSPTGFGANVLTF - TRBV12-3/TRBV12-4 TRBD1 TRBJ2-6
TGTGCCAGCAGCTTAAGTTCGGGGGGTCCGGGCTACAATGAGCAGTTCTTC CASSLSSGGPGYNEQFF - TRBV7-3 TRBD2 TRBJ2-1
TGTGCCACCAGCCTTAGCGGGAACTCCTACGAGCAGTACTTC CATSLSGNSYEQYF few TRBV15 TRBD2 TRBJ2-7
TGTGCCTGGAGTGTGATCGCTGGACTAGATACGCAGTATTTT CAWSVIAGLDTQYF many TRBV30 - TRBJ2-3
TGTGCCAGCAGCTTGGGACAGAAATCATACAATGAGCAGTTCTTC CASSLGQKSYNEQFF - TRBV7-3 TRBD1 TRBJ2-1
TGTGCCAGCAGGGCAATTCAGGGGGATGGCACTGAAGCTTTCTTT CASRAIQGDGTEAFF few TRBV6-1 TRBD1 TRBJ1-1
TGTGCCAGCAGTCCTGCCGGGACAGCGACCGGGGAGCAGTACTTC CASSPAGTATGEQYF many TRBV28 TRBD1 TRBJ2-7
TGCAGTGCTAGCCTGCGGGGGCGCGGGACCGGGGAGCTGTTTTTT CSASLRGRGTGELFF many TRBV20-1 - TRBJ2-2
TGCGCCAGCAGCTTGGCCGACAGGTCCCACAATGAGCAGTTCTTC CASSLADRSHNEQFF many TRBV5-1 - TRBJ2-1
TGTGCCAGCAGCCGGGACAACGGGAATGGCTACACCTTC CASSRDNGNGYTF few TRBV5-6 - TRBJ1-2
TGCAGTGCTAGAAAACCAACCGCGGAGACCCAGTACTTC CSARKPTAETQYF - TRBV20-1 - TRBJ2-5
TGTGCCAGCAGCTTATTCACCTCCTACGAGCAGTACTTC CASSLFTSYEQYF many TRBV7-2 - TRBJ2-7
TGCGCCAACAGCAATGGGGGCGCTGACTATGGCTACACCTTC CANSNGGADYGYTF - TRBV5-1 - TRBJ1-2
TGTGCCAGCAGCCAAGATGAGTTTAAGTGGGACAGTCTCGACGAGCAGTACTTC CASSQDEFKWDSLDEQYF - TRBV14 TRBD1 TRBJ2-7
TGTGCCAGCAGTTCGTATGGGGTCGCTGAAGCTTTCTTT CASSSYGVAEAFF - TRBV12-3/TRBV12-4 - TRBJ1-1
TGTGCCAGCAGTTTATTGGGGGTAGCGGGAGAGTTCGAGCAGTACTTC CASSLLGVAGEFEQYF many TRBV28 TRBD2 TRBJ2-7
TGTGCCAGCAGTGACAGGGTGAGGAATGAGCAGTTCTTC CASSDRVRNEQFF many TRBV6-1 - TRBJ2-1
TGTGCCAGCAGTCATCAGCGGGGGACACAAGAGACCCAGTACTTC CASSHQRGTQETQYF few TRBV12-3/TRBV12-4 TRBD2 TRBJ2-5
TGTGCCAGTTCTGACAGGGCCCCTCCGGTGAACACTGAAGCTTTCTTT CASSDRAPPVNTEAFF - TRBV18 TRBD1 TRBJ1-1
TGTGCCAGCAGCCGGACGGGACAGTATAATTCACCCCTCCACTTT CASSRTGQYNSPLHF - TRBV5-8 TRBD1 TRBJ1-6
TGTGCCAGCAGCCCGGTGGGGGAGGGGACCGGGGAGCTGTTTTTT CASSPVGEGTGELFF few TRBV12-3/TRBV12-4 TRBD2 TRBJ2-2
TGTGCCAGCAGTTCGACAGGGGTAGTTGATGGCTACACCTTC CASSSTGVVDGYTF few TRBV12-3/TRBV12-4 TRBD1 TRBJ1-2
TGTGCCAGCAGCTTAGAACTAGTGGAGGGGACCCAGTACTTC CASSLELVEGTQYF many TRBV11-3 - TRBJ2-5
TGTGCCAGCAGTGAAGGGTGGGCTGGCGGTGACTATGGCTACACCTTC CASSEGWAGGDYGYTF - TRBV2 - TRBJ1-2
TGTGCCACCAGGAGACAGGGGGGGAACACTGAAGCTTTCTTT CATRRQGGNTEAFF many TRBV10-3 TRBD1 TRBJ1-1
TGTGCCACCGGAGGAACAGGGGGACTAGCGGGATTCTGGGGGCAGTTCTTC CATGGTGGLAGFWGQFF - TRBV6-1 TRBD2 TRBJ2-1
TGTGCCACCAGCAGGGAAGGTGGGACAGGAAATTCACCCCTCCACTTT CATSREGGTGNSPLHF - TRBV15 TRBD1 TRBJ1-6
TGTGCCAGCAGCCCACGACTAGCGGGTTTCGGAGGGGAGCAGTTCTTC CASSPRLAGFGGEQFF many TRBV13 TRBD2 TRBJ2-1
TGTGCCAGTAACTGGGTGGGGATCGCTAACACTGAAGCTTTCTTT CASNWVGIANTEAFF few TRBV19 - TRBJ1-1
TGTGCCAGTAGTATAGACGGGGGCACCGTTTCTGGCTACACCTTC CASSIDGGTVSGYTF few TRBV19 - TRBJ1-2
TGCGCCAGCAGCCAACCACCAGCGGGAGTAAACGAGCAGTACTTC CASSQPPAGVNEQYF many TRBV4-1 TRBD2 TRBJ2-7
TGTGCCAGCAGTCAATCGGGTCCCGATTACTCGCCCCTCCACTTT CASSQSGPDYSPLHF - TRBV27 - TRBJ1-6
TGTGCCAGCAGCGTAGGAGGAGCGGCAGGCTCCTACAATGAGCAGTTCTTC CASSVGGAAGSYNEQFF - TRBV9 - TRBJ2-1
TGTGCCAGCAGATTACTAGGGACTAGCGGGATGGGTGTGCAGCAGTTCTTC CASRLLGTSGMGVQQFF - TRBV6-2/TRBV6-3 TRBD2 TRBJ2-1
TGTGCCAGCAGCTTAGGTAGCGGGACGGGCATTCAGTACTTC CASSLGSGTGIQYF few TRBV7-2 TRBD2 TRBJ2-4
TGTGCCAGCAGCTATTCGACTAGCGGGAGAGGTTACAATGAGCAGTTCTTC CASSYSTSGRGYNEQFF many TRBV11-2 TRBD2 TRBJ2-1
TGTGCCAGCAGTTTTTCACATAGCTACGAGCAGTACTTC CASSFSHSYEQYF many TRBV12-3/TRBV12-4 - TRBJ2-7
TGCGCCAGCAGCGGGCGACTAGCGGGAGAGCGCGAGCAGTACTTC CASSGRLAGEREQYF - TRBV5-1 TRBD2 TRBJ2-7
TGCAGCGTTGCCCCGAACACTGAAGCTTTCTTT CSVAPNTEAFF few TRBV29-1 - TRBJ1-1
TGTGCCAGCAGCTTAGCTAGACAGGGGGCTGGGTTCTTC CASSLARQGAGFF many TRBV7-2 TRBD1 TRBJ2-1